The T cell receptor (beta chain) under discussion was sequenced for a study of T cell responses to AZD1222 COVID-19 vaccine. Study details: Second doses at about 4 or about 12 weeks were pooled.

As regards this clone: Antigen unknown.

Study conclusions and caveats: Distributed over spike, vaccine-associated CD4 TCRs predominated at 160-218 and 743-854. White British donors predominated, females outnumbered males, and clonal diversity was possibly underestimated. Samples come after the peak T cell response, not at day 14.

Assay: immunoSEQ multiplex PCR; the TCRdb copy retains only in-frame clones and omits some. This table has about 140,000 clones, about nine tenths appearing once. The sequences come from peripheral blood, collected on day 0 of AZD1222 vaccination. The receptor comes from an adult in good health.

The CDR3 nucleotides are TGTGCCAGCAGCGTGGGCTCGAGATCGGGGGATCAATACACCATATATTTT. This translates into CASSVGSRSGDQYTIYF. The chain recombines TRBV9 with TRBJ1-3; D is perhaps TRBD1 (5 bases). Per the germline V gene, CDR1 is SGDLS and CDR2 is YYNGEE. V lost 2 bases and J lost 8, with 23 bases in between. The CDR3 totals 17 residues.